This TCR beta chain was recovered during a study of shared clonotypes between healthy human individuals. This CDR3 region has 13 residues. V trimming: 6 bases; J trimming: 2 bases; junction bases outside the gene matches: 4. Germline assignment: CDR1 MNHNY and CDR2 SVGAGI (reference sequence). This table comes from immunoSEQ multiplex PCR, and its TCRdb copy is limited to in-frame clones, with some not included. Here the sample spans fewer than 2.5 million clones, roughly 93% being singletons. The source is a man aged 18 to 35 in good health. Some clones in this sample may be carry-over from other donors' samples. Sequencing was performed on naive CD4+ T cells from PBMCs. Subset given: CD45RA+ positively selected. This chain links TRBV6-6 with TRBJ2-7; 7 nucleotides align to TRBD1. CDR3 DNA sequence: TGTGCCAGCAGGGACGGGACAGCCTACGAGCAGTACTTC. It codes for CASRDGTAYEQYF.